This TCR beta chain was identified in a study of identical twins. After template switching added a universal primer site, the resulting cDNA carried unique molecular identifiers. TCRdb used MiXCR to reprocess the 5' RACE reads, holding one entry per CDR3 protein. The sample has about 160,000 distinct CDR3 sequences; roughly 3.5% are singletons. CDR3 length: 14 residues. Germline trimming cut 8 bases from V and 5 bases from J; bases unmatched to any gene: 6. Germline CDR1 reads MNHEY; CDR2 reads SMNVEV (reference sequence). This chain connects TRBV27 to TRBJ2-1; 10 bases fit TRBD2. Sequencing input: memory T cells sorted from blood. The origin of this receptor is a man aged 18 to 35 in good health. The CDR3 region has the DNA TGTGCCAGCGGGGAGGGACTAGCGAACAATGAGCAGTTCTTC. It translates to CASGEGLANNEQFF.